This TCR beta chain comes out of a study of blood T cells in healthy people across ages. Overall study findings and caveats: Diversity was higher, and naive CD4+ cells more numerous, in long-lived donors than in aged donors.

Isolated PBMCs totaled at least 6.5 million in each sample. In this sample, this clonotype turned up a few times. Its antigen remains unknown. A second about 7 to 12 cycle PCR used barcoded and J-beta primers. Tags on each cDNA molecule came from a template-switch adaptor with 12 random nucleotides. MiXCR, applied by TCRdb to the 5' RACE reads, yields one record per CDR3 protein. The repertoire has about 650,000 distinct CDR3 sequences, approximately 31% of them found once; the top ten carry roughly 15%. Trimming at V came to 5 bases and at J to 1 base, leaving 6 bases not matched to a gene. Germline-derived CDR1 and CDR2 are DFQATT and SNEGSKA (reference sequence). The CDR3 length is 15 residues.

The receptor comes from a woman aged 80 or over in good health. The sequencing input was blood. This chain links TRBV20-1 with TRBJ2-1; TRBD2 matches 9 bases. CDR3 nucleotides: TGCAGTGCTTTCCTGCGGGGGGGATCCTACAATGAGCAGTTCTTC. Protein: CSAFLRGGSYNEQFF.